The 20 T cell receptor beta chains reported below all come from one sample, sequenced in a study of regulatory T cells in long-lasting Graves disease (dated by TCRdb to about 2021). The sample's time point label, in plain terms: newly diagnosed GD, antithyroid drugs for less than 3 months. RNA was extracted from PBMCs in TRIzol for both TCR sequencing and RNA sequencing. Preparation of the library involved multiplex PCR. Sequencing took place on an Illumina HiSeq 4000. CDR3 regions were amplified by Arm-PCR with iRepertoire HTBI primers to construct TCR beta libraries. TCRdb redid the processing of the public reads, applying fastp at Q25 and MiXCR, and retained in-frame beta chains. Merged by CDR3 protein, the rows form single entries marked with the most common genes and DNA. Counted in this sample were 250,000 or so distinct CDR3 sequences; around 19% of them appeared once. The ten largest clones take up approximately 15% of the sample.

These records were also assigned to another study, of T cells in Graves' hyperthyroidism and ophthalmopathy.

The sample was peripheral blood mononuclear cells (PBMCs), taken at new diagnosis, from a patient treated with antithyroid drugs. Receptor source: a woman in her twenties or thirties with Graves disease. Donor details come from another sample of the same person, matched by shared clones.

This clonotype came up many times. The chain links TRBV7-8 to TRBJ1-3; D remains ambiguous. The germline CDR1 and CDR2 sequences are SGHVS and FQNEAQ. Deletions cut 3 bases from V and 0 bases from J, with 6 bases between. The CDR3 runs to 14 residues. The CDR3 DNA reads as TGTGCCAGCAGCTTGGGTGCCTCTGGAAACACCATATATTTT. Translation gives CASSLGASGNTIYF.

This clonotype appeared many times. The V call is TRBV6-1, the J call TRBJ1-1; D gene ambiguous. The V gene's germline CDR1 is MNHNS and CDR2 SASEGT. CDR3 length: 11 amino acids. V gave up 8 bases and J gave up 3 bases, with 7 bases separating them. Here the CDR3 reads CASASYTEAFF. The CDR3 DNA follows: TGTGCCAGCGCATCCTACACTGAAGCTTTCTTT.

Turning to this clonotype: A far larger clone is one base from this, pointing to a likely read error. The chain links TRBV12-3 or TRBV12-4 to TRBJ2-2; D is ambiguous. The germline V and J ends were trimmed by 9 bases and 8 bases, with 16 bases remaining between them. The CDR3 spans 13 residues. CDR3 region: CARSVSLHGELFF. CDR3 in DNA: TGTGCCAGAAGCGTTTCTCTCCATGGGGAGCTGTTTTTT.

Here the CDR3 DNA reads TGTGCCAGCAGCTTATGGGGCGGGTTTCAGGACTATGGCTACACCTTC. Encoded protein: CASSLWGGFQDYGYTF. V usage is TRBV13 and J usage is TRBJ1-2, with TRBD1 as a possible D gene (5 bases). The ends were cut back, 2 bases at V and 3 bases at J, with 16 bases in the middle. CDR1 is PRHDT and CDR2 is FYEKMQ in the germline V gene (reference sequence). This CDR3 has 16 amino acids.

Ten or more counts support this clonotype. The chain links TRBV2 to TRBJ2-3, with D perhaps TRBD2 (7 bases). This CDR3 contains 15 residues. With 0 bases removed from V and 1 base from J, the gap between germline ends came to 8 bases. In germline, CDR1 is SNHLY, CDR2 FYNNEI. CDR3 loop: CASSEAGGRTDTQYF. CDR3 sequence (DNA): TGTGCCAGCAGTGAAGCGGGGGGGCGCACAGATACGCAGTATTTT.

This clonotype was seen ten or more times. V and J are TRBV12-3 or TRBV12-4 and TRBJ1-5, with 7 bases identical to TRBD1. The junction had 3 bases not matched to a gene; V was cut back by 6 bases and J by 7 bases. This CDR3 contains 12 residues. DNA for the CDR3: TGTGCCAGCAGCCGACAGGGCCAGCCCCAGCATTTT. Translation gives CASSRQGQPQHF.

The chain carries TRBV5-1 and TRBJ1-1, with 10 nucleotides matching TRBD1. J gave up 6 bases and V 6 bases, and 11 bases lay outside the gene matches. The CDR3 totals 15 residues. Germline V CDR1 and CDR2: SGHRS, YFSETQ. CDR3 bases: TGCGCCAGCAACCATAATCCCGGGACAGGGGCTGAAGCTTTCTTT. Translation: CASNHNPGTGAEAFF.

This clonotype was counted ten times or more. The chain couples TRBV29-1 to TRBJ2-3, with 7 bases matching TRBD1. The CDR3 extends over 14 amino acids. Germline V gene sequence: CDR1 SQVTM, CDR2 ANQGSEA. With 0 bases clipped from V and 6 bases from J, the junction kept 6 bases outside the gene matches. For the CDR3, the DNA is TGCAGCGTTGAAGAGCCCTTGACAGGGGATACGCAGTATTTT. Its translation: CSVEEPLTGDTQYF.

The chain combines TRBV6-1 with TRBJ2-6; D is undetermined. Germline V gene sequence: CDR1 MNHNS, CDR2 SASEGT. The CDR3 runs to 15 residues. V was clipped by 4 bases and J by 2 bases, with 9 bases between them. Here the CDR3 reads CASSAYDPGANVLTF. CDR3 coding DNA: TGTGCCAGCAGTGCGTACGACCCTGGGGCCAACGTCCTGACTTTC.

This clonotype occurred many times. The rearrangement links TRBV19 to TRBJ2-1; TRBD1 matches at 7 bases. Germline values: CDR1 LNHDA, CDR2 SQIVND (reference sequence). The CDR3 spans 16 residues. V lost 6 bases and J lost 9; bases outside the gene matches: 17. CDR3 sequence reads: CASRREGQLVVGEQFF. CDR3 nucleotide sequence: TGTGCCAGTAGACGCGAGGGACAGTTGGTGGTCGGTGAGCAGTTCTTC.

CDR3 sequence: CASSPRGWDTEAFF. The CDR3 region has the DNA TGTGCCAGCAGTCCCCGGGGGTGGGACACTGAAGCTTTCTTT. This chain uses TRBV2 with TRBJ1-1; D possibly corresponds to TRBD1 (5 bases). The germline V gene encodes CDR1 SNHLY and CDR2 FYNNEI. The CDR3 runs 14 residues. Trimming took off 5 bases at V and 3 bases at J, with 13 bases between the two ends.

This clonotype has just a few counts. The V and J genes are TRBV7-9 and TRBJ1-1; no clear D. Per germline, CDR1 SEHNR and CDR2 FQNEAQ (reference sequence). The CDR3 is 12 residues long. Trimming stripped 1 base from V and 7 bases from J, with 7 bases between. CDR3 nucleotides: TGTGCCAGCAGCTTAGGAGGAATTGAAGCTTTCTTT. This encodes CASSLGGIEAFF.

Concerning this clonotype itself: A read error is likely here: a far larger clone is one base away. This CDR3 reads CASSCLGQGNVYGYTF. The DNA for the CDR3 is TGTGCCAGCAGTTGCCTGGGACAGGGGAACGTCTATGGCTACACCTTC. The V gene is TRBV13, the J gene TRBJ1-2, with TRBD1 matching over 10 bases. The CDR3 totals 16 residues. Germline trimming cut 6 bases from V and 4 bases from J; bases unmatched to any gene: 11. CDR1 is PRHDT and CDR2 is FYEKMQ in the germline V gene (reference sequence).

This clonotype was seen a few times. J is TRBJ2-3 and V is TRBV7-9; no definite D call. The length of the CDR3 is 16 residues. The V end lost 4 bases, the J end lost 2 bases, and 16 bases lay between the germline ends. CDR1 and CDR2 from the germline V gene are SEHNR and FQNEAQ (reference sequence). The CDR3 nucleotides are TGTGCCAGCAGCTCCCGGACCGAAGTAAACACAGATACGCAGTATTTT. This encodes CASSSRTEVNTDTQYF.

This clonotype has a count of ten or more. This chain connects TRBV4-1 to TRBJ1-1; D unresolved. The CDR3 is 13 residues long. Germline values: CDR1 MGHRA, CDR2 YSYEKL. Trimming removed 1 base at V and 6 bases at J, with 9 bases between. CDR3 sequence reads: CASSQVWLAEAFF. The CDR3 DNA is TGCGCCAGCAGCCAAGTTTGGCTTGCTGAAGCTTTCTTT.

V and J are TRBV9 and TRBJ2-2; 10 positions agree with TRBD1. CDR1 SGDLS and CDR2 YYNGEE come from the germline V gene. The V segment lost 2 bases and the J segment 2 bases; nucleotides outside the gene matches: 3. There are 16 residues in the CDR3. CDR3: CASSVRQGANTGELFF. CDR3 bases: TGTGCCAGCAGCGTCCGACAGGGGGCCAACACCGGGGAGCTGTTTTTT.

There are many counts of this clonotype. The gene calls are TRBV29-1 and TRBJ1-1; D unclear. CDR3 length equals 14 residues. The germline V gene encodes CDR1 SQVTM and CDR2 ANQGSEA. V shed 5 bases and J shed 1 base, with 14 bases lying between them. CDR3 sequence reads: CSVRGGRRNTEAFF. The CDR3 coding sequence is TGCAGCGTTCGGGGAGGGAGGAGGAACACTGAAGCTTTCTTT.

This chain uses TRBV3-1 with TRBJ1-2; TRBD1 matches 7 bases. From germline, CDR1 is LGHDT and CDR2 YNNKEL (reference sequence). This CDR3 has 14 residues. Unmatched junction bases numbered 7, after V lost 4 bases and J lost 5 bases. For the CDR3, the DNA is TGTGCCAGCAGCCGGTCGACAGGGACTTATGGCTACACCTTC. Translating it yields CASSRSTGTYGYTF.

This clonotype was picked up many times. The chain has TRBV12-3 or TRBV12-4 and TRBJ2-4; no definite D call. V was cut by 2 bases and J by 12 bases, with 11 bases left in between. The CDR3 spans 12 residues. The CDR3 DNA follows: TGTGCCAGCAGTTTACATACAGATAGTCAGTACTTC. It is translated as CASSLHTDSQYF.

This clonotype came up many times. The CDR3 reads CASSPGPVKATQYF. In nucleotides, the CDR3 is TGTGCCAGCAGCCCCGGGCCAGTAAAGGCGACCCAGTACTTC. The chain links TRBV6-1 to TRBJ2-5; D is uncertain. The CDR3 has 14 amino acids. Germline CDR1 is MNHNS and CDR2 is SASEGT. The V gene lost 6 bases and the J gene lost 7 bases, with 18 bases spanning the gap.